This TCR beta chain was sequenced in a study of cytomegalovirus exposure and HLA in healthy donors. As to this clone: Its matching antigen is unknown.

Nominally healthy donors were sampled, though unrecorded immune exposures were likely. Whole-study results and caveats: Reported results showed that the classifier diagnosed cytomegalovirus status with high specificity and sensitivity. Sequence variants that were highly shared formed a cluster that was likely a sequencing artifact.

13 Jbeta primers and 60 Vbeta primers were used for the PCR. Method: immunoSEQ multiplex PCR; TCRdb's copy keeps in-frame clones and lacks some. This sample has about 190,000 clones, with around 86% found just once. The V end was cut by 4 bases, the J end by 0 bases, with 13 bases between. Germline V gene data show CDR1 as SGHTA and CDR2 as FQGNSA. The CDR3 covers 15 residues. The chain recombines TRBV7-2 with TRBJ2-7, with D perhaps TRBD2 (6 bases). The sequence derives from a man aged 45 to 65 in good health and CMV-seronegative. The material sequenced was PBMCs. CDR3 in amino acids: CASSSGGRSSYEQYF. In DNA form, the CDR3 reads TGTGCCAGCAGCTCCGGAGGGAGGAGCTCCTACGAGCAGTACTTC.